This T cell receptor (beta chain) was captured by sequencing in a study of T cells in Graves' hyperthyroidism and ophthalmopathy. It was uncontrolled infection, other autoimmune disease, pregnancy or lactation that excluded patients. PBMCs were collected from a roughly 10 ml volume of fresh peripheral blood. Concerning this clonotype itself: Its target is unknown.

Germline CDR1 reads DFQATT; CDR2 reads SNEGSKA (reference sequence). Deletions cut 5 bases from V and 6 bases from J, with 17 bases between. The CDR3 runs to 14 residues. The study, taken as a whole, reports: Ophthalmopathy, as predicted by the model, came a median roughly 6.8 months after the prediction. Through a model of 13 V-J features, ophthalmopathy was separated from stable hyperthyroidism.

RNA transcripts yielded amplified TCR beta CDR3 regions. First-round RT-PCR targeting the TCR CDR3 was performed with the HTBI primer set. TCRdb ran MiXCR on the multiplex PCR reads and lists one entry per CDR3 protein. The sample consists of some 460,000 distinct CDR3 sequences, approximately 14% of them appearing once. Sequences were obtained from blood. The rearrangement uses TRBV20-1 and TRBJ2-1; D possibly uses TRBD1 or TRBD2 (5 bases each). This receptor was obtained from a woman aged 18-29 years with Graves' hyperthyroidism. In DNA form, the CDR3 reads TGCAGTGCTCCTCCTCCGGGACCTTTCAATGAGCAGTTCTTC. Its protein is CSAPPPGPFNEQFF.